The clone carrying this TCR beta chain has only a few counts. Its antigen remains unidentified. This sample was taken from a study of post-analysis software for immune sequencing data. V was trimmed by 1 base and J by 3 bases, leaving 6 bases between them. This CDR3 has 13 amino acids. Germline CDR1 reads PRHDT; CDR2 reads FYEKMQ (reference sequence). Libraries were made from TCR beta cDNA, and they carried unique molecular identifiers. TCRdb recomputed calls from the PCR reads with MiXCR, one row per CDR3 protein. The top ten clones hold around an eighth of a sample with about 500,000 distinct CDR3 sequences, 40% to 55% of them seen once. Overall study findings and caveats: Higher frequency in patients than in controls was seen for roughly 5 TRBV segments, with TRBV5-6, TRBV5-1 and TRBV20-1 among them.

The receptor's source is a girl between 5 and 17 years old with multiple sclerosis. The chain uses TRBV13 and TRBJ2-5; D possibly corresponds to TRBD1 (6 bases). Sequenced: blood. The CDR3 nucleotides are TGTGCCAGCAGCTTAGAGGGGGAAGAGACCCAGTACTTC. Translation: CASSLEGEETQYF.